The 17 T cell receptor beta chains presented below share a single source sample, sequenced in a study of blood T cell repertoires in COVID-19. The data were produced by immunoSEQ multiplex PCR, yet TCRdb's version contains in-frame clones alone and is incomplete. The repertoire holds 11,000 to 15,000 clones, with around 90% as singletons. What was sequenced was peripheral blood. The receptors here all came from a human donor in a cohort sampled during active COVID-19.

The chain has TRBV6-5 and TRBJ2-3; TRBD1 might be the D (6 bases). The V gene's germline CDR1 is MNHEY and CDR2 SVGAGI. This CDR3 region has 11 residues. V lost 4 bases, J lost 12 bases, and 11 bases lay in between. CDR3 sequence reads: CASSSSGTQYF. Written as DNA, the CDR3 is TGTGCCAGCAGTTCCTCCGGGACACAGTATTTT.

Details on this clone: One junction end disagrees with the germline gene, perhaps due to a read error. The chain combines TRBV7-7 with TRBJ2-7; 14 bases match TRBD2. This CDR3 has 18 amino acids. Germline V gene data show CDR1 as SSHAT and CDR2 as FNYEAQ (reference sequence). The CDR3 DNA follows: TGTGCTAGCAGCCCGGGGGGGGGACTAGCGGGAGCCGGATACGAGCAGTACTTC. It yields the protein CASSPGGGLAGAGYEQYF. Drawing the rest from reference TRBV7-7 and TRBJ2-7, the complete variable domain is GAGVSQSPRYKVTKRGQDVTLRCDPISSHATLYWYQQALGQGPEFLTYFNYEAQPDKSGLPSDRFSAERPEGSISTLTIQRTEQRDSAMYRCASSPGGGLAGAGYEQYFGPGTRLTVT.

The chain combines TRBV2 with TRBJ2-7, with 11 nucleotides matching TRBD1. CDR3 length: 15 amino acids. Germline V gives CDR1 SNHLY, CDR2 FYNNEI. J lost 6 bases, V lost 6 bases, and 10 bases had no gene match. The CDR3 region is CASSPPGQGVSEQYF. In nucleotides, the CDR3 is TGTGCCAGCAGCCCGCCGGGACAGGGGGTTTCCGAGCAGTACTTC.

The CDR3, as DNA: TGTGCCAGCAGCCCCTTAATGGCCTGGCGGGCTTTCTTT. This translates into CASSPLMAWRAFF. The chain joins TRBV7-9 to TRBJ1-1; D remains ambiguous. The germline V gene has CDR1 SEHNR and CDR2 FQNEAQ (reference sequence). This CDR3 comprises 13 residues. The V gene lost 5 bases and the J gene lost 11 bases, with 18 bases spanning the gap.

This clone was detected only once. The chain has TRBV11-2 and TRBJ2-5, with 14 bases fitting TRBD2. The trim removed 4 bases at V and 5 bases at J, leaving 0 bases unmatched. In germline, CDR1 is SGHAT, CDR2 FQNNGV. This CDR3 is built from 14 residues. Here the CDR3 DNA reads TGTGCCAGCAGCTGGACTAGCGGGAGGGAGACCCAGTACTTC. This translates into CASSWTSGRETQYF.

This chain connects TRBV7-3 to TRBJ2-7; 7 bases line up with TRBD2. The germline V gene has CDR1 SGHTA and CDR2 FQGTGA. This CDR3 region has 15 residues. V lost 2 bases, J lost 3 bases, and 7 bases stayed unmatched. The CDR3 nucleotides are TGTGCCAGCAGCTTATACGACGGGGGGTTCTACGAGCAGTACTTC. It is translated as CASSLYDGGFYEQYF.

The chain couples TRBV28 to TRBJ2-6, with 12 bases lining up with TRBD1. This CDR3 spans 19 amino acids. Trimming took 6 bases from V and 2 from J; bases not matched to a gene: 11. The germline CDR1 and CDR2 sequences are MDHEN and SYDVKM. This chain's CDR3 is CASRIPPGTGGAGANVLTF. The CDR3 nucleotides read TGTGCCAGCAGAATCCCCCCCGGGACAGGGGGCGCTGGGGCCAACGTCCTGACTTTC.

The chain employs TRBV7-9 and TRBJ1-2; 12 nucleotides match TRBD1. There are 15 residues in the CDR3. V shed 0 bases, J shed 8 bases, and the junction held 4 bases outside the gene matches. From germline, CDR1 is SEHNR and CDR2 FQNEAQ (reference sequence). The CDR3 sequence: CASSLAGQGARGYTF. The CDR3 DNA is TGTGCCAGCAGCTTAGCGGGACAGGGGGCGCGAGGCTACACCTTC.

The chain's CDR3 is CASSQTLRDREINGYTF. The DNA of the CDR3 is TGTGCCAGCAGCCAAACCCTCCGGGACAGGGAGATTAACGGCTACACCTTC. V usage is TRBV4-2 and J usage is TRBJ1-2, with TRBD1 identical over 9 bases. The CDR3 totals 17 residues. J gave up 8 bases and V 2 bases, and 15 bases lay outside the gene matches. Germline values: CDR1 LGHNA, CDR2 YNFKEQ.

This rearrangement joins TRBV5-4 to TRBJ2-1; 9 bases match TRBD2. V shed 0 bases and J 7 bases; nucleotides not matched to a gene: 8. The CDR3 has 16 residues. The germline gives CDR1 SGHNT, CDR2 YYREEE (reference sequence). The CDR3 loop is CASSLEGGGAPNEQFF. For the CDR3, the DNA is TGTGCCAGCAGCTTGGAGGGCGGGGGGGCCCCGAATGAGCAGTTCTTC.

The chain joins TRBV10-1 to TRBJ2-1; 8 bases map to TRBD1. This CDR3 spans 15 amino acids. V trimming: 3 bases; J trimming: 4 bases; junction bases outside the gene matches: 5. Germline V lookup: CDR1 WNHNN, CDR2 SYGVQD (reference sequence). CDR3 bases: TGCGCCAGCAGTGAAGATGGGACAGGTTACAATGAGCAGTTCTTC. It is translated as CASSEDGTGYNEQFF.

This rearrangement joins TRBV4-2 to TRBJ2-1; D possibly corresponds to TRBD1 (6 bases). This CDR3 spans 16 amino acids. Looked up from germline, CDR1 is LGHNA and CDR2 is YNFKEQ. Trimming shortened V by 0 bases and J by 5 bases, and 14 bases separated the two germline ends. CDR3: CASSQEGATTNNEQFF. The DNA of the CDR3 is TGTGCCAGCAGCCAAGAGGGGGCCACCACCAACAATGAGCAGTTCTTC.

V gene TRBV7-9 combines with J gene TRBJ2-1, with 9 bases lining up with TRBD2. CDR1 SEHNR and CDR2 FQNEAQ come from the germline V gene (reference sequence). This CDR3 spans 15 amino acids. The trim removed 5 bases at V and 6 bases at J, leaving 8 bases unmatched. The CDR3, as DNA: TGTGCCAGCAGCCTAATAGCGGGAGTGTCCAATGAGCAGTTCTTC. It codes for CASSLIAGVSNEQFF. Complete variable domain (other parts from reference TRBV7-9 and TRBJ2-1): DTGVSQNPRHKITKRGQNVTFRCDPISEHNRLYWYRQTLGQGPEFLTYFQNEAQLEKSRLLSDRFSAERPKGSFSTLEIQRTEQGDSAMYLCASSLIAGVSNEQFFGPGTRLTVL.

J is TRBJ1-5 and V is TRBV19; unclear D gene. In germline, CDR1 is LNHDA, CDR2 SQIVND (reference sequence). V lost 7 bases to trimming and J lost 0 bases, with 7 bases between them. The CDR3 runs to 13 residues. This CDR3 reads CASNTNSNQPQHF. In DNA, the CDR3 is TGTGCCAGTAACACTAATAGCAATCAGCCCCAGCATTTT.

This chain links TRBV3-1 (or the pseudogene TRBV3-2) with TRBJ1-1; no definite D call. The CDR3 contains 12 residues. Germline-derived CDR1 and CDR2 are LGHDT and YNNKEL (reference sequence). With 4 bases removed from V and 1 base from J, the gap between germline ends came to 4 bases. The CDR3 sequence is CASSRQNTEAFF. The CDR3 region has the DNA TGTGCCAGCAGCCGTCAGAACACTGAAGCTTTCTTT.

The J gene is TRBJ2-7, the V gene TRBV18, with 8 bases fitting TRBD1. CDR1 and CDR2 (germline): KGHSH, LQKENI. This CDR3 region has 16 residues. The junction had 10 bases not matched to a gene; V was cut back by 3 bases and J by 3 bases. The DNA of the CDR3 is TGTGCCAGCTCACCCTTGACAGGGGCGGGAAACTACGAGCAGTACTTC. As protein: CASSPLTGAGNYEQYF.

This chain uses TRBV3-1 (or the pseudogene TRBV3-2) with TRBJ1-1; 9 bases agree with TRBD1. CDR1 LGHDT and CDR2 YNNKEL come from the germline V gene (reference sequence). V shed 4 bases, J shed 5 bases, and the junction held 5 bases outside the gene matches. This CDR3 spans 14 amino acids. The CDR3 spells CASSPQGARTEAFF. The DNA of the CDR3 is TGTGCCAGCAGCCCACAGGGGGCTAGGACTGAAGCTTTCTTT.